The clone carrying this T cell receptor beta chain has more than one count but fewer than ten. Its antigen remains unknown. The data were taken from a study of human T cells and chemical hapten exposure. Regarding the study as a whole: A positive correlation with patch test score was found for PT1 expanded TCR counts.

Stated time point: patch test 2, 6 weeks after DPC sensitization. Sample treatment: therapeutic diphenylcyclopropenone sensitization with weekly scalp DPC. TCRdb re-analysed the RACE reads in MiXCR, keeping a single row per CDR3 protein. This table has 80,000 to 95,000 distinct CDR3 sequences, approximately 10% appearing once. The CDR3 is made up of 16 amino acids. Per the germline V gene, CDR1 is MGHRA and CDR2 is YSYEKL. V was clipped by 1 base and J by 3 bases; unmatched bases: 4. The origin of this receptor is a man younger than 30 with alopecia areata. Some clones in this sample may be carry-over from other donors' samples. The sequenced sample was whole blood, obtained in connection with sensitization to the hapten diphenylcyclopropenone (DPC). V gene TRBV4-1 combines with J gene TRBJ2-7; 12 bases match TRBD2. In nucleotides, the CDR3 is TGCGCCAGCAGCCAAGGAACTAGCGGGGGGCACTACGAGCAGTACTTC. Encoded protein: CASSQGTSGGHYEQYF.